This passage covers 12 T cell receptor beta chains from one sample sequenced in a study of T cells in Graves' hyperthyroidism and ophthalmopathy. TCR beta CDR3 regions were amplified from RNA. Researchers ran a first-round RT-PCR on the TCR CDR3 using the HTBI primer set. Using its own MiXCR run on the multiplex PCR reads, TCRdb lists one record per CDR3 protein. The sample includes around 600,000 distinct CDR3 sequences, approximately 15% of them seen just once. What was sequenced was blood. All receptors come from a woman between 18 and 29 years old with Graves' ophthalmopathy.

This clonotype has at least ten counts. Written as DNA, the CDR3 is TGTGCCAGCAGAAGTAGCGTAACCAGCACAGATACGCAGTATTTT. Translated, it gives CASRSSVTSTDTQYF. This chain connects TRBV28 to TRBJ2-3; D may be TRBD2 (5 bases). The ends were cut back, 6 bases at V and 0 bases at J, with 13 bases in the middle. This CDR3 has 15 amino acids. The germline V gene has CDR1 MDHEN and CDR2 SYDVKM.

This clonotype was detected only a few times. The CDR3 protein is CSAGGAPNYANYGYTF. CDR3 sequence (DNA): TGCAGTGCTGGGGGGGCCCCTAACTATGCTAACTATGGCTACACCTTC. The chain is built from TRBV20-1 and TRBJ1-2; weak D call: TRBD1 (6 bases). Germline CDR1 reads DFQATT; CDR2 reads SNEGSKA (reference sequence). The CDR3 contains 16 residues. The ends were cut back, 5 bases at V and 0 bases at J, with 19 bases in the middle.

This clonotype appeared many times. The V call is TRBV2, the J call TRBJ1-4; no definite D call. Trimming took 7 bases from V and 4 from J, leaving 19 bases between them. The CDR3 length is 16 residues. Per the germline V gene, CDR1 is SNHLY and CDR2 is FYNNEI. The CDR3 DNA reads as TGTGCCAGCACCCAACTAACCGGGTCGATTAATGAAAAACTGTTTTTT. Protein: CASTQLTGSINEKLFF.

This clonotype was seen many times. The chain carries TRBV20-1 and TRBJ2-5; TRBD2 aligns across 7 bases. Germline assignment: CDR1 DFQATT and CDR2 SNEGSKA (reference sequence). There are 13 residues in the CDR3. J was trimmed by 4 bases and V by 6 bases; bases with no gene match: 8. The CDR3 coding sequence is TGCAGTGCCGCGCGGGGGTTTGGAGAGACCCAGTACTTC. Amino acid sequence: CSAARGFGETQYF.

This clonotype was seen only a few times. The chain combines TRBV7-9 with TRBJ1-2, with D tentatively TRBD1 (5 bases). The CDR3 covers 13 residues. Germline values: CDR1 SEHNR, CDR2 FQNEAQ (reference sequence). Trimming shortened V by 2 bases and J by 6 bases, and 10 bases separated the two germline ends. CDR3 protein: CASSLHGAHGYTF. In nucleotides, the CDR3 is TGTGCCAGCAGCTTACACGGGGCCCATGGCTACACCTTC.

Of note for this clonotype: Since a much larger clone is just one base distant, this may be a read error. The chain joins TRBV28 to TRBJ1-2; TRBD1 agrees at 7 bases. The CDR3 runs to 15 residues. In germline, CDR1 is MDHEN, CDR2 SYDVKM. Trimming removed 10 bases from V and 4 bases from J; junction bases left unmatched: 15. CDR3 amino acids: CANIPSPTGTYGYTF. CDR3 sequence (DNA): TGTGCCAACATCCCTTCCCCGACAGGGACCTATGGCTACACCTTC.

This clonotype was detected ten times or more. This chain connects TRBV4-1 to TRBJ2-5; TRBD2 matches 14 bases. Germline trimming cut 2 bases from V and 3 bases from J; bases unmatched to any gene: 2. The CDR3 runs to 16 residues. The germline CDR1 and CDR2 sequences are MGHRA and YSYEKL. CDR3 nucleotide sequence: TGCGCCAGCAGCCAAACGGGACTAGCGGGAGAAGAGACCCAGTACTTC. Translating it yields CASSQTGLAGEETQYF.

The chain joins TRBV7-3 to TRBJ2-3, with D perhaps matching TRBD2 (6 bases). The CDR3 runs to 13 residues. Germline-derived CDR1 and CDR2 are SGHTA and FQGTGA. V lost 8 bases and J lost 6, with 15 bases in between. As DNA, the CDR3 is TGTGCCAGCGGGTTAGCGGCGAGGGATACGCAGTATTTT. Translated: CASGLAARDTQYF.

This clonotype was seen repeatedly, ten times or more. The gene calls are TRBV9 and TRBJ2-6; the D gene is possibly TRBD1 (5 bases). The V end was cut by 2 bases, the J end by 0 bases, with 12 bases between. There are 17 residues in the CDR3. Germline CDR1 and CDR2: SGDLS and YYNGEE. In DNA form, the CDR3 reads TGTGCCAGCAGCGTCTGGCAGGGCCTCTCTGGGGCCAACGTCCTGACTTTC. Translating it yields CASSVWQGLSGANVLTF. The full variable domain, its missing parts supplied by reference TRBV9 and TRBJ2-6, is DSGVTQTPKHLITATGQRVTLRCSPRSGDLSVYWYQQSLDQGLQFLIQYYNGEERAKGNILERFSAQQFPDLHSELNLSSLELGDSALYFCASSVWQGLSGANVLTFGAGSRLTVL.

This clonotype was counted at least ten times. The chain couples TRBV2 to TRBJ2-5; 9 bases line up with TRBD2. This CDR3 contains 14 residues. Germline trimming cut 3 bases from V and 2 bases from J; bases unmatched to any gene: 1. Germline values: CDR1 SNHLY, CDR2 FYNNEI. For the CDR3, the DNA is TGTGCCAGCAGTGAGACTAGCGGTCAAGAGACCCAGTACTTC. Its protein product is CASSETSGQETQYF.

There are many counts of this clonotype. The CDR3 region is CASSYPIGGAGDYGYTF. CDR3 bases: TGTGCCAGCAGTTACCCTATCGGCGGGGCCGGTGACTATGGCTACACCTTC. The rearrangement links TRBV6-6 to TRBJ1-2; tentatively, D is TRBD1 (5 bases). Trimming removed 2 bases at V and 3 bases at J, with 19 bases between. CDR1 is MNHNY, CDR2 SVGAGI, per germline (reference sequence). This CDR3 comprises 17 residues.

The rearrangement joins TRBV20-1 to TRBJ2-7; 9 nucleotides match TRBD1. V lost 0 bases, J lost 7 bases, and 7 bases stayed unmatched. Germline V gene data show CDR1 as DFQATT and CDR2 as SNEGSKA (reference sequence). The CDR3 runs to 14 residues. CDR3 sequence (DNA): TGCAGTGCTAGAGAGGGACAGGGCTCCAATGAGCAGTACTTC. Its protein is CSAREGQGSNEQYF.